What follows are 17 T cell receptor beta chains derived from one specimen sequenced in a study of T cells in tuberculosis. The protocol was immunoSEQ multiplex PCR, while the TCRdb copy is restricted to in-frame clones and leaves out a portion. The sample lists 88,000 or so clones, around 90% occurring once. Cells were sorted from thawed PBMC rested overnight and stained with GMM-loaded CD1B tetramer, viability dye and anti-CD3. CD1B tetramers were loaded with Rhodococcus equi-derived C32 glucose monomycolate. Material: CD1b-GMM tetramer-negative cells sorted from PBMCs. Source of these receptors: an adult woman with latent tuberculosis.

The rearrangement joins TRBV6-5 to TRBJ1-2; D call uncertain. The CDR3 totals 13 residues. V shed 5 bases and J shed 8 bases, with 15 bases lying between them. Germline V gives CDR1 MNHEY, CDR2 SVGAGI. CDR3 residues: CASSEGGPWGYTF. In DNA, the CDR3 is TGTGCCAGCAGTGAAGGAGGTCCCTGGGGCTACACCTTC.

V gene TRBV30 combines with J gene TRBJ1-3; 9 positions match TRBD1. The CDR3 totals 16 residues. Germline values: CDR1 GTSNPN, CDR2 SVGIG (reference sequence). J was trimmed by 1 base and V by 0 bases; bases with no gene match: 4. The CDR3: CAWSVQTGGSGNTIYF. The CDR3, as DNA: TGTGCCTGGAGTGTCCAGACAGGGGGTTCTGGAAACACCATATATTTT. The entire variable domain, with the rest obtained from reference TRBV30 and TRBJ1-3, is as follows: SQTIHQWPATLVQPVGSPLSLECTVEGTSNPNLYWYRQAAGRGLQLLFYSVGIGQISSEVPQNLSASRPQDRQFILSSKKLLLSDSGFYLCAWSVQTGGSGNTIYFGEGSWLTVV.

V is TRBV5-6 and J is TRBJ2-1, with TRBD2 matching over 9 bases. The J segment lost 6 bases and the V segment lost 4 bases, leaving 2 bases of the junction unmatched. The CDR3 has 13 residues. Germline CDR1 is SGHDT and CDR2 is YYEEEE. The CDR3 here is CASSRGGANEQFF. CDR3 DNA sequence: TGTGCCAGCAGCCGCGGGGGGGCCAATGAGCAGTTCTTC.

The chain carries TRBV10-3 and TRBJ1-2; 9 nucleotides align to TRBD1. This CDR3 has 14 residues. The germline gives CDR1 ENHRY, CDR2 SYGVKD. V lost 5 bases to trimming and J lost 2 bases; unmatched junction nucleotides: 3. CDR3 DNA: TGTGCCATCAGTCCCGGGACAGGGAACTATGGCTACACCTTC. Residues: CAISPGTGNYGYTF.

The chain carries TRBV10-1 and TRBJ2-7, with a possible D match to TRBD1 (6 bases). The V and J ends lost 4 bases and 5 bases respectively, with 15 bases between them. From germline, CDR1 is WNHNN and CDR2 SYGVQD (reference sequence). CDR3 length equals 14 residues. The CDR3 reads CASSVDRINHEQYV. The CDR3 region has the DNA TGCGCCAGCAGTGTGGACAGAATTAACCACGAGCAGTACGTC.

The chain links TRBV6-6 to TRBJ2-7, with 8 nucleotides matching TRBD1. Germline assignment: CDR1 MNHNY and CDR2 SVGAGI (reference sequence). J gave up 11 bases and V 8 bases, and 14 bases lay outside the gene matches. The CDR3 is 13 amino acids. CDR3 protein: CASDQTGDYPKYV. CDR3 DNA sequence: TGTGCCAGCGATCAGACAGGGGATTACCCGAAGTACGTC.

This chain uses TRBV9 with TRBJ2-5; no definite D call. The CDR3 totals 13 residues. V was pared by 3 bases and J by 0 bases, with 6 bases between. Germline CDR1 is SGDLS and CDR2 is YYNGEE. The CDR3 loop is CASSGGYQETQYF. The DNA of the CDR3 is TGTGCCAGCAGCGGCGGCTACCAAGAGACCCAGTACTTC.

This chain connects TRBV18 to TRBJ2-2; 7 nucleotides line up with TRBD2. V shed 0 bases and J 6 bases; nucleotides not matched to a gene: 10. This CDR3 spans 17 amino acids. Looked up from germline, CDR1 is KGHSH and CDR2 is LQKENI. The CDR3 sequence is CASSPPGRTSLSGELFF. For the CDR3, the DNA is TGTGCCAGCTCACCACCGGGACGGACTAGTCTCTCCGGGGAGCTGTTTTTT.

The chain has TRBV2 and TRBJ2-5; 10 bases map to TRBD2. There are 14 residues in the CDR3. The V segment lost 11 bases and the J segment 4 bases; nucleotides outside the gene matches: 10. The germline CDR1 and CDR2 sequences are SNHLY and FYNNEI. The CDR3 DNA reads as TGTGCCTCCCAAAGGGCTAGCGGGGGAGAGACCCAGTACTTC. It codes for CASQRASGGETQYF.

The V and J genes are TRBV11-2 and TRBJ1-1; 8 bases are a match to TRBD1. The CDR3 is 15 amino acids. The J segment lost 4 bases and the V segment lost 5 bases, leaving 9 bases of the junction unmatched. In germline, CDR1 is SGHAT, CDR2 FQNNGV. The CDR3 region is CASSVPSGGFTEAFF. The CDR3 region has the DNA TGTGCCAGCAGCGTCCCCTCAGGGGGCTTCACTGAAGCTTTCTTT.

This chain joins TRBV7-2 and TRBJ2-7; a possible D gene is TRBD1 (5 bases). V was pared by 1 base and J by 4 bases, with 8 bases between. The CDR3 contains 13 residues. In germline, CDR1 is SGHTA, CDR2 FQGNSA. This chain's CDR3 is CASSLDRGYEQYV. The CDR3 DNA is TGTGCCAGCAGCTTAGATAGGGGTTACGAGCAGTACGTC.

The chain has TRBV7-9 and TRBJ1-2; D might be TRBD1 (5 bases). CDR3 length equals 15 residues. Deletions cut 1 base from V and 5 bases from J, with 14 bases between. Looked up from germline, CDR1 is SEHNR and CDR2 is FQNEAQ (reference sequence). CDR3 DNA sequence: TGTGCCAGCAGCTTAGGGCAGGGCATACCTTATGGCTACACCTTC. Its protein product is CASSLGQGIPYGYTF. Complete variable domain (other parts from reference TRBV7-9 and TRBJ1-2): DTGVSQNPRHKITKRGQNVTFRCDPISEHNRLYWYRQTLGQGPEFLTYFQNEAQLEKSRLLSDRFSAERPKGSFSTLEIQRTEQGDSAMYLCASSLGQGIPYGYTFGSGTRLTVV.

The gene calls are TRBV12-5 and TRBJ2-7, with 11 bases that match TRBD2. V lost 6 bases and J lost 3; bases outside the gene matches: 7. This CDR3 is built from 15 residues. CDR1 and CDR2 (germline): LGHNT, FRNRAP. The CDR3, as DNA: TGTGCTAGTGGATTTATAGCGGGGGGGCTCTACGAGCAGTACTTC. Residues: CASGFIAGGLYEQYF.

The chain combines TRBV7-2 with TRBJ1-4, with 7 nucleotides matching TRBD1. The CDR3 runs 16 residues. The junction had 9 bases not matched to a gene; V was cut back by 0 bases and J by 8 bases. Looked up from germline, CDR1 is SGHTA and CDR2 is FQGNSA. In DNA form, the CDR3 reads TGTGCCAGCAGCTTAGCCTACGACAGGGTGGGAGAAAAACTGTTTTTT. Encoded protein: CASSLAYDRVGEKLFF.

The chain carries TRBV9 and TRBJ2-2; TRBD1 matches 8 bases. Germline assignment: CDR1 SGDLS and CDR2 YYNGEE. This CDR3 contains 16 residues. The trim removed 3 bases at V and 1 base at J, leaving 5 bases unmatched. The CDR3 DNA follows: TGTGCCAGCAGCGAAACCGGGACAGGGAACACCGGGGAGCTGTTTTTT. This translates into CASSETGTGNTGELFF.

V usage is TRBV7-9 and J usage is TRBJ2-2; D unresolved. Trimming stripped 5 bases from V and 6 bases from J, with 10 bases between. In germline, CDR1 is SEHNR, CDR2 FQNEAQ (reference sequence). The CDR3 has 13 residues. The DNA of the CDR3 is TGTGCCAGCAGCGTCGTAGAAGCCGGGGAGCTGTTTTTT. This sequence encodes CASSVVEAGELFF.

V and J are TRBV19 and TRBJ2-5, with 12 bases identical to TRBD2. This CDR3 has 15 residues. Germline V gives CDR1 LNHDA, CDR2 SQIVND (reference sequence). Trimming cost V 10 bases and J 5 bases; bases outside gene matches: 11. CDR3 nucleotides: TGTGCCACTAGAACAGGGACTAGCGGGTGGGAGACCCAGTACTTC. Translated, it gives CATRTGTSGWETQYF.